This T cell receptor beta chain was observed in a study of T-cell reconstitution after alpha-beta-depleted transplantation in children. Findings and caveats of the study: Some patients owed their high day-60 TCRbeta diversity to surviving recipient T cells and thymic progenitors. Two months or so post-transplant, alpha-beta T cells reportedly derived from several hundred expanded graft clones.

This clonotype was seen many times. Its cognate antigen is unknown. The germline gives CDR1 SGHRS, CDR2 YFSETQ. The V and J ends lost 5 bases and 2 bases, in that order; junction bases with no gene match: 9. The CDR3 length is 15 residues. Unique molecular identifiers were incorporated when the TCRbeta library was constructed. Each CDR3 protein is one row after TCRdb ran MiXCR on the PCR reads. The table lists approximately 300,000 distinct CDR3 sequences, roughly 11% of them singletons, with about 25% in the top ten. The sequence was collected from a male patient between 2 and 10 years old who had a stem cell transplant for chronic granulomatous disease, so the T cells may come from the graft donor. This chain links TRBV5-1 with TRBJ2-7; 8 positions match TRBD2. Sequencing used peripheral blood, obtained 180 days after TCRalphabeta/CD19-depleted stem cell transplant. CDR3 DNA sequence: TGCGCCAGCAGTGAAACTAGCGGACCAACCTACGAGCAGTACTTC. This encodes CASSETSGPTYEQYF.